The 30 T cell receptor beta chains listed next were all sequenced from one sample in a study of identical twins. TCRdb used MiXCR to reprocess the 5' RACE reads, holding one entry per CDR3 protein. The sample lists roughly 540,000 distinct CDR3 sequences, 22% occurring once. A further study also used this sample, focusing on T cells expressing NK-cell markers.

Sequences were obtained from CD4+ T cells sorted from blood. Receptors originate from a woman between 18 and 30 years old in good health.

This rearrangement joins TRBV10-3 to TRBJ1-4, with 10 bases matching TRBD1. The CDR3 is made up of 14 amino acids. The J segment lost 6 bases and the V segment lost 10 bases, leaving 8 bases of the junction unmatched. CDR1 is ENHRY and CDR2 is SYGVKD in the germline V gene. CDR3 sequence reads: CATSFGTGDEKLFF. CDR3 sequence (DNA): TGTGCCACGAGCTTCGGGACAGGGGATGAAAAACTGTTTTTT.

The chain is built from TRBV20-1 and TRBJ1-2; D might be TRBD1 (5 bases). CDR1 DFQATT and CDR2 SNEGSKA come from the germline V gene (reference sequence). The germline V and J ends were trimmed by 5 bases and 8 bases, with 21 bases remaining between them. The CDR3 is 14 residues long. CDR3 residues: CSAASVRHQGGYTF. Written as DNA, the CDR3 is TGCAGTGCTGCCTCGGTCAGACACCAGGGCGGCTACACCTTC.

This clonotype was observed a single time. The rearrangement joins TRBV20-1 to TRBJ2-5, with D unresolved. In germline, CDR1 is DFQATT, CDR2 SNEGSKA (reference sequence). V was clipped by 3 bases and J by 5 bases, with 10 bases between them. CDR3 size: 12 residues. CDR3 DNA: TGCAGTGCTAGTCCCCAAGGGGAGACCCAGTACTTC. It yields the protein CSASPQGETQYF.

CDR3 nucleotide sequence: TGTGCCAGCAGTCCAGCGGGGCTGGGGGAGACCCAGTACTTC. This sequence encodes CASSPAGLGETQYF. V is TRBV12-3 or TRBV12-4 and J is TRBJ2-5, with 7 bases aligning to TRBD2. The junction had 8 bases not matched to a gene; V was cut back by 5 bases and J by 5 bases. This CDR3 comprises 14 residues.

J is TRBJ1-4 and V is TRBV12-3 or TRBV12-4; D is unclear. V was cut by 10 bases and J by 5 bases, with 20 bases left in between. The CDR3 runs to 15 residues. The CDR3 DNA follows: TGTGCCACCGCAAGGCCGGGCTCCAAGAATGAAAAACTGTTTTTT. As protein: CATARPGSKNEKLFF.

V and J are TRBV7-2 and TRBJ2-7; D is unresolved. Germline V lookup: CDR1 SGHTA, CDR2 FQGNSA. This CDR3 contains 14 residues. The V end lost 0 bases, the J end lost 3 bases, and 9 bases lay between the germline ends. CDR3 amino acids: CASSLAWSNYEQYF. CDR3 nucleotide sequence: TGTGCCAGCAGCTTAGCCTGGTCGAACTACGAGCAGTACTTC.

This clonotype showed up just a few times. The chain links TRBV20-1 to TRBJ2-1, with TRBD1 matching over 8 bases. V shed 4 bases and J 6 bases; nucleotides not matched to a gene: 5. Germline values: CDR1 DFQATT, CDR2 SNEGSKA (reference sequence). The CDR3 sequence is 13 residues long. The CDR3 sequence: CSAIGTGFNEQFF. DNA for the CDR3: TGCAGTGCTATCGGGACAGGCTTCAATGAGCAGTTCTTC.

This clonotype came up a few times. The rearrangement links TRBV27 to TRBJ2-3, with 13 bases fitting TRBD2. Germline V gives CDR1 MNHEY, CDR2 SMNVEV (reference sequence). The CDR3 is 20 amino acids. V was clipped by 6 bases and J by 0 bases; unmatched bases: 15. DNA of the CDR3: TGTGCCAGCAGCCTACTAATCGGGACTAGCGGGGTGTTTAGCACAGATACGCAGTATTTT. It codes for CASSLLIGTSGVFSTDTQYF.

Many counts were recorded for this clonotype. J is TRBJ1-3 and V is TRBV7-9; unclear D gene. The CDR3 consists of 14 residues. V shed 5 bases and J shed 0 bases, with 8 bases lying between them. Germline loops: CDR1 SEHNR, CDR2 FQNEAQ (reference sequence). DNA for the CDR3: TGTGCCAGCAGCCGGACGGCCTCTGGAAACACCATATATTTT. It encodes CASSRTASGNTIYF. The full variable domain, in which reference TRBV7-9 and TRBJ1-3 provide the parts outside the CDR3, is DTGVSQNPRHKITKRGQNVTFRCDPISEHNRLYWYRQTLGQGPEFLTYFQNEAQLEKSRLLSDRFSAERPKGSFSTLEIQRTEQGDSAMYLCASSRTASGNTIYFGEGSWLTVV.

The chain joins TRBV12-3 or TRBV12-4 to TRBJ2-1, with D hard to call. The ends were cut back, 6 bases at V and 6 bases at J, with 6 bases in the middle. The CDR3 sequence is 11 residues long. Here the CDR3 reads CASSRLNEQFF. The DNA for the CDR3 is TGTGCCAGCAGCCGTCTCAATGAGCAGTTCTTC.

This clonotype has more than one count but fewer than ten. DNA for the CDR3: TGCGCCAGCAGCTTGCCCGAACAGGGAACGGATGAGCAGTTCTTC. It codes for CASSLPEQGTDEQFF. The chain links TRBV5-1 to TRBJ2-1, with D tentatively TRBD1 (6 bases). Germline V gene lookup returns CDR1 SGHRS and CDR2 YFSETQ. V lost 1 base and J 8 bases, leaving 16 bases between the germline ends. This CDR3 region has 15 residues.

This clonotype came up many times. The chain uses TRBV12-3 or TRBV12-4 and TRBJ2-7; D assignment may be TRBD1 or TRBD2 (6 bases each). This CDR3 contains 13 residues. The V end was cut by 5 bases, the J end by 2 bases, with 10 bases between. The CDR3 here is CASSPEGAYEQYF. The CDR3 nucleotides are TGTGCCAGCAGTCCGGAGGGGGCCTACGAGCAGTACTTC.

This chain links TRBV6-2 or TRBV6-3 with TRBJ2-7; weak D call: TRBD2 (5 bases). There are 15 residues in the CDR3. V was pared by 6 bases and J by 0 bases, with 15 bases between. Germline loops: CDR1 MNHEY, CDR2 SVGEGT. The CDR3 nucleotides read TGTGCCAGCAGGGTTACCGGGATTCTCTCCTACGAGCAGTACTTC. This translates into CASRVTGILSYEQYF.

This clonotype was counted many times. The chain carries TRBV5-1 and TRBJ2-6, with 9 bases that match TRBD1. J was trimmed by 2 bases and V by 4 bases; bases with no gene match: 4. The CDR3 extends over 16 amino acids. Germline V CDR1 and CDR2: SGHRS, YFSETQ. CDR3 protein: CASSSRQGAGANVLTF. The CDR3 coding sequence is TGCGCCAGCAGCAGTAGACAGGGGGCTGGGGCCAACGTCCTGACTTTC.

This clonotype was seen at least ten times. The rearrangement joins TRBV7-9 to TRBJ2-7, with TRBD2 matching 7 bases. Trimming took 5 bases from V and 7 from J; bases not matched to a gene: 17. Germline V CDR1 and CDR2: SEHNR, FQNEAQ (reference sequence). CDR3 length: 16 residues. The chain's CDR3 is CASSDIRLASGGEQYF. For the CDR3, the DNA is TGTGCCAGCAGCGACATTCGACTAGCCAGCGGAGGAGAGCAGTACTTC.

This clonotype has more than one count but fewer than ten. The chain links TRBV20-1 to TRBJ1-4; TRBD1 aligns across 8 bases. Germline CDR1 DFQATT, CDR2 SNEGSKA (reference sequence). Germline trimming cut 5 bases from V and 5 bases from J; bases unmatched to any gene: 4. This CDR3 spans 13 amino acids. CDR3: CSAQDRANEKLFF. In DNA form, the CDR3 reads TGCAGTGCTCAGGACAGGGCGAATGAAAAACTGTTTTTT.

This clonotype was found a few times. Here the CDR3 DNA reads TGTGCCAGCAGCCAAGTCGCAGCCCAGGGGGGCTACACCTTC. This codes for CASSQVAAQGGYTF. This sequence joins TRBV14 and TRBJ1-2, with D possibly being TRBD1 (6 bases). In germline, CDR1 is SGHDN, CDR2 FVKESK. V shed 1 base and J shed 8 bases, with 14 bases lying between them. The CDR3 extends over 14 amino acids.

This clonotype was detected only a few times. This chain links TRBV5-1 with TRBJ2-1; the D call may be TRBD1 or TRBD2 (5 bases each). The CDR3 totals 15 residues. Germline lookup yields CDR1 SGHRS and CDR2 YFSETQ. The V end lost 2 bases, the J end lost 4 bases, and 13 bases lay between the germline ends. CDR3 nucleotide sequence: TGCGCCAGCAGCTTCCGGGACGTACAATACAATGAGCAGTTCTTC. The encoded protein is CASSFRDVQYNEQFF.

The genes are TRBV15 and TRBJ2-7, with TRBD1 matching 7 bases. This CDR3 is 12 amino acids long. In germline, CDR1 is LNHNV, CDR2 YYDKDF (reference sequence). The junction had 2 bases not matched to a gene; V was cut back by 4 bases and J by 5 bases. CDR3 residues: CATSNDRDEQYF. In DNA form, the CDR3 reads TGTGCCACCAGCAACGACAGGGACGAGCAGTACTTC.

The chain is built from TRBV12-5 and TRBJ1-1; 7 bases match TRBD1. This CDR3 has 15 amino acids. From germline, CDR1 is LGHNT and CDR2 FRNRAP. With 5 bases clipped from V and 5 bases from J, the junction kept 11 bases outside the gene matches. The CDR3 DNA reads TGTGCTAGTGGTCCGCGACAGGGAGGTTGGACTGAAGCTTTCTTT. Translation: CASGPRQGGWTEAFF.

This clonotype was counted a few times. The chain combines TRBV4-3 with TRBJ2-2, with a tentative D call TRBD2 (6 bases). CDR1 and CDR2 from the germline V gene are LGHNA and YSLEER. The CDR3 is 14 residues long. V lost 0 bases and J lost 5, with 7 bases in between. CDR3 DNA: TGCGCCAGCAGCCAAGAGGCGGGGACCGGGGAGCTGTTTTTT. It encodes CASSQEAGTGELFF.

There are a few counts of this clonotype. The CDR3 region has the DNA TGTGCCAGCAGCCCGTTGCGCGCAGGGTATGGCCCAGATACGCAGTATTTT. This translates into CASSPLRAGYGPDTQYF. The rearrangement uses TRBV7-8 and TRBJ2-3, with D possibly matching TRBD1 (5 bases). The germline V gene has CDR1 SGHVS and CDR2 FQNEAQ. Trimming left V 5 bases short and J 4 bases short, with 22 bases between. The CDR3 sequence is 17 residues long.

The table lists this clonotype with a few counts. The V and J genes are TRBV12-3 or TRBV12-4 and TRBJ2-2, with a tentative D call TRBD2 (5 bases). Trimming took 8 bases from V and 4 from J, leaving 17 bases between them. CDR3 length: 15 residues. The CDR3 DNA is TGTGCCAGCCGGACTCGAGATTCGGGCACCGGGGAGCTGTTTTTT. Translated, it gives CASRTRDSGTGELFF.

CDR3 in DNA: TGTGCCAGCAAGAGACCCGATGGAGAGACCCAGTACTTC. Protein product: CASKRPDGETQYF. V is TRBV5-5 and J is TRBJ2-5, with D unclear. This CDR3 has 13 amino acids. Germline assignment: CDR1 SGHKS and CDR2 YYEKEE (reference sequence). The V and J ends lost 6 bases and 4 bases respectively, with 13 bases between them.

This clonotype has a count of ten or more. The genes are TRBV7-2 and TRBJ1-2; no definite D call. Germline V CDR1 and CDR2: SGHTA, FQGNSA. This CDR3 is 13 amino acids long. V was clipped by 5 bases and J by 4 bases, with 11 bases between them. This CDR3 reads CASSTGGSYGYTF. The CDR3 DNA is TGTGCCAGCAGCACCGGCGGTTCCTATGGCTACACCTTC.

This clonotype was counted only a few times. The gene calls are TRBV27 and TRBJ1-1; D may be TRBD1 (6 bases). From germline, CDR1 is MNHEY and CDR2 SMNVEV (reference sequence). The V gene lost 3 bases and the J gene lost 1 base, with 12 bases spanning the gap. The CDR3 sequence is 15 residues long. In DNA form, the CDR3 reads TGTGCCAGCAGTTTCGCGGACAGACCGAACACTGAAGCTTTCTTT. Translation: CASSFADRPNTEAFF.

This chain uses TRBV5-6 with TRBJ1-6, with a possible D match to TRBD1 (5 bases). The CDR3 is 15 amino acids. V was cut by 0 bases and J by 5 bases, with 9 bases left in between. In germline, CDR1 is SGHDT, CDR2 YYEEEE. CDR3 residues: CASSLVDSDNSPLHF. CDR3 coding DNA: TGTGCCAGCAGCTTGGTTGACAGCGATAATTCACCCCTCCACTTT.

Many counts were recorded for this clonotype. The rearrangement joins TRBV20-1 to TRBJ2-2, with D possibly matching TRBD2 (6 bases). In germline, CDR1 is DFQATT, CDR2 SNEGSKA (reference sequence). CDR3 length: 15 residues. V was pared by 5 bases and J by 9 bases, with 22 bases between. The CDR3 reads CSAPWAGTTGRELFF. The CDR3 bases are TGCAGTGCTCCCTGGGCGGGAACCACCGGCCGGGAGCTGTTTTTT.

This clonotype was seen only a few times. The gene calls are TRBV5-1 and TRBJ2-1; no reliable D call. This CDR3 has 12 amino acids. Trimming pared 4 bases from V and 5 bases from J, leaving 7 bases between. In germline, CDR1 is SGHRS, CDR2 YFSETQ. The CDR3, as DNA: TGCGCCAGCAGCCCCCTCGACAATGAGCAGTTCTTC. It encodes CASSPLDNEQFF.

V and J are TRBV6-5 and TRBJ2-1, with D tentatively TRBD1 (6 bases). The V gene's germline CDR1 is MNHEY and CDR2 SVGAGI. V lost 5 bases and J 6 bases, leaving 14 bases between the germline ends. This CDR3 is built from 14 residues. The CDR3 region has the DNA TGTGCCAGCAGTCCACCTACAGGGTTCAATGAGCAGTTCTTC. Residues: CASSPPTGFNEQFF.